This T cell receptor (beta chain) is drawn from a study of blood T cell repertoires in COVID-19. Clones were read by immunoSEQ multiplex PCR, and TCRdb kept only the in-frame ones, dropping some. Counted here are approximately 210,000 clones, about nine tenths occurring once; the ten biggest clones make up approximately 10%. The CDR3 totals 13 residues. Trimming took 4 bases from V and 4 from J, leaving 7 bases between them. CDR1 is ENHRY, CDR2 SYGVKD, per germline. This sequence originates from a man between 45 and 60 years old with COVID-19, enrolled during active disease. Source material: peripheral blood. This rearrangement joins TRBV10-3 to TRBJ1-4; D is uncertain. The DNA for the CDR3 is TGTGCCATCAGTGGTGGGAGTAATGAAAAACTGTTTTTT. Its protein is CAISGGSNEKLFF.